This T cell receptor (beta chain) was obtained from a study of CD8+ T cells in alopecia areata (dated by TCRdb to between 2017 and 2018). Some background on the complete study: Treated patients were enrolled in an open-label pilot trial of oral tofacitinib at 5 to 10 mg twice daily for moderate-to-severe alopecia areata. Tofacitinib was given for 6 to 18 months, followed by 6 months of follow-up off drug to assess delayed response and recurrence. High-throughput TCRbeta sequencing was used to examine T cell clonal expansion in alopecia areata in both the C3H/HeJ mouse model and human patients. On the human side, TCRbeta sequencing was run on scalp tissue and on sorted CD4+ and CD8+ peripheral blood T cells from healthy controls and from alopecia areata patients with either patchy or totalis/universalis disease. Biopsies were taken from tofacitinib-treated patients at baseline and at 4 and 24 weeks of treatment, and a later scalp biopsy was taken in several of the tofacitinib-treated patients. Scalp clonality was compared among normal scalp (n=4), patchy alopecia areata scalp (n=8), and alopecia totalis/universalis scalp (n=8). RNA was obtained with the PAXgene miRNA kit for fixed scalp, the miRNeasy kit for PBMCs, and the RNeasy kit for mouse skin. TCRbeta CDR3 regions were amplified by immunoSEQ multiplex PCR using 35 Vbeta forward and 13 Jbeta reverse primers.

This sample's time point label indicates: baseline before oral tofacitinib. Lesional scalp punch biopsies and peripheral blood were obtained from alopecia areata patients. PBMCs were separated by density centrifugation and stained for CD3, CD4 and CD8, after which CD4+ and CD8+ T cells were sorted on a FACSAria. Results the study describes overall, beyond this receptor: Compared with mice, TCR sequences shared between patients were less clear, possibly partly because of HLA diversity across the patient population. Unlike mouse skin, which is dominated by gammadelta T cells, normal human skin has resident alphabeta T cells that are also sequenced, and this complicates analysis of the scalp TCR repertoire. Higher clonality and more expanded CD8+ clones were observed in lesional scalp than in normal scalp, particularly in alopecia totalis/universalis, a finding suggestive of antigenic drive.

The library was produced with the immunoSEQ multiplex PCR assay. RNA was extracted from all samples and reverse transcribed into cDNA as template for TCR sequencing. First-strand cDNA was synthesized using SuperScript III with a 2:1 mix of oligo-dT and random hexamers. A synthetic immune receptor repertoire was used to assess amplification bias, and residual bias was removed computationally. Per the original workflow: Raw reads were preprocessed to remove errors, and CDR3 was defined according to IMGT conventions as the region from the conserved cysteine to phenylalanine. To get clonality, Shannon entropy was normalized by log2 of the number of productive unique TCRs and the result was subtracted from 1. Scalp TCRbeta sequences were cross-referenced with sorted blood CD4 and CD8 repertoires so that the CD4 or CD8 identity of scalp clones could be inferred. This is the immuneACCESS table as TCRdb keeps it, with only in-frame sequences that have V and J called. A part of the clones is gone; compared with another copy, unresolved V genes explain less than half, and the rest is unexplained. V and J calls and clone size are as listed in that table; D and trimming were resolved from the DNA. Within this sample are 250,000 or so clones, with roughly two thirds of them counted one time only. The ten largest clones capture approximately 1.2% of the sample.

Notes on this clone: The antigen it recognizes is unknown. Base quality data are lacking; no much larger clone is found one base away.

Per the germline V gene, MGHRA is the CDR1 and YSYEKL is the CDR2. Trimming removed 4 bases from V and 0 bases from J, leaving 15 bases between the germline ends. The cysteine opens and the phenylalanine closes a CDR3 of 17 amino acids. This entry keeps only the CDR3 DNA: 51 bases, framed from base 1. This receptor was obtained from a human donor with alopecia areata. This sample comprised CD4+ T cells sorted from blood, obtained at week 0. The rearrangement joined TRBV4-1 to TRBJ2-2; no D segment can be confidently identified. The CDR3 reads CASSLVGNSANTGELFF. Read as DNA, the sequence is TGCGCCAGCAGCCTCGTGGGGAACAGCGCGAACACCGGGGAGCTGTTTTTT.